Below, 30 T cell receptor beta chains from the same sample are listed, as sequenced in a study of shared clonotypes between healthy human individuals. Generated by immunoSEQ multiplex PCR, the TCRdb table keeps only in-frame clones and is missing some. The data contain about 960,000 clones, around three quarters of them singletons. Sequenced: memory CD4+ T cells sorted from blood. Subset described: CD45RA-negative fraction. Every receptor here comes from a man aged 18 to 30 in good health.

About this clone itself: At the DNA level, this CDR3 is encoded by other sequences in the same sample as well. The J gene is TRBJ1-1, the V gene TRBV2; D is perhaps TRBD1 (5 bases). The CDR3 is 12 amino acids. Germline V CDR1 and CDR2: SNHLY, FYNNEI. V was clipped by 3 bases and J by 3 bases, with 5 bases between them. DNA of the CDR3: TGTGCCAGCAGTGACAGGGACACTGAAGCTTTCTTT. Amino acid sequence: CASSDRDTEAFF.

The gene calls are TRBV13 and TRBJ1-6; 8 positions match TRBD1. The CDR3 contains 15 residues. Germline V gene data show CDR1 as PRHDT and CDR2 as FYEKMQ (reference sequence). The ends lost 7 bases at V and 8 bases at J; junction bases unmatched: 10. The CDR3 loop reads CASILDRVFDSPLHF. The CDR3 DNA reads TGTGCCAGCATCCTGGACAGGGTTTTTGATTCACCCCTCCACTTT.

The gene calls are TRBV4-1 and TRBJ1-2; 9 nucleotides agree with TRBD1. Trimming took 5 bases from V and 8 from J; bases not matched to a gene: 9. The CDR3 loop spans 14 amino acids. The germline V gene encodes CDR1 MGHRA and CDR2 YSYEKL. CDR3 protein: CASSGLGQGNGYTF. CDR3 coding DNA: TGCGCCAGCAGCGGTCTGGGACAGGGTAACGGCTACACCTTC.

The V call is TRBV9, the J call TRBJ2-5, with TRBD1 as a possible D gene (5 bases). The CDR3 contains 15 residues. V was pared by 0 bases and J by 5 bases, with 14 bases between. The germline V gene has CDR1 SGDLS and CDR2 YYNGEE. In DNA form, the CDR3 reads TGTGCCAGCAGCGTAGGCAGGGATTTATTGGAGACCCAGTACTTC. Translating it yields CASSVGRDLLETQYF.

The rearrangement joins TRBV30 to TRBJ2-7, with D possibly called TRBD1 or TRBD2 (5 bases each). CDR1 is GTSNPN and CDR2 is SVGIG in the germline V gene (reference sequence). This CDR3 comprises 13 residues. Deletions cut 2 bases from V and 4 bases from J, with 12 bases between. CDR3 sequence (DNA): TGTGCCTGGAGTCCCGGGACCCAGTACGAGCAGTACTTC. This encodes CAWSPGTQYEQYF.

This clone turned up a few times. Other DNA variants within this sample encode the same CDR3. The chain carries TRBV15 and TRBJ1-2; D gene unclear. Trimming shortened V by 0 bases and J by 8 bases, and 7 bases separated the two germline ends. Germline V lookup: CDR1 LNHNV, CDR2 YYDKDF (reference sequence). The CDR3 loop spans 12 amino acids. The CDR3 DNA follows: TGTGCCACCAGCAGAGATCGGAGGGGCTACACCTTC. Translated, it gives CATSRDRRGYTF.

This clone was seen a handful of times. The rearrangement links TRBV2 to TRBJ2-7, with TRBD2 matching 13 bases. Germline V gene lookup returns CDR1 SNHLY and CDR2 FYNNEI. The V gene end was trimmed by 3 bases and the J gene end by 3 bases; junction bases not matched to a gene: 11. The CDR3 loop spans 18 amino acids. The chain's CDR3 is CASSDLGWTSGSFYEQYF. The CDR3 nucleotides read TGTGCCAGCAGTGACCTGGGCTGGACTAGCGGGAGCTTCTACGAGCAGTACTTC.

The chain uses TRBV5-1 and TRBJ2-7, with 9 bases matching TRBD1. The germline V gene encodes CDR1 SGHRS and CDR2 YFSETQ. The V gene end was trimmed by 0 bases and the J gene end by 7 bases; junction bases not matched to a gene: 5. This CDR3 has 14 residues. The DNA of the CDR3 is TGCGCCAGCAGCTTGGGACAGGGGGTTGAAGAGCAGTACTTC. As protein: CASSLGQGVEEQYF.

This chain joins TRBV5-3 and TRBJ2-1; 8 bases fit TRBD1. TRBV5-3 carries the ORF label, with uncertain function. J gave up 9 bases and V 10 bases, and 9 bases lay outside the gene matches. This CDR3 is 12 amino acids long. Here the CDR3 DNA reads TGTGCCGCCCGGGACAGGACCTTTGAGCAGTTCTTC. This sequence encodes CAARDRTFEQFF.

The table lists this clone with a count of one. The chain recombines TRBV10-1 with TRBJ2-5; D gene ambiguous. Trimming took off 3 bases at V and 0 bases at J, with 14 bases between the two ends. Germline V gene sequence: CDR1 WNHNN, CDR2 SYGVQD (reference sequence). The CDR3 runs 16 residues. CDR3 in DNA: TGCGCCAGCAGTGATATTAGTGGGCGCTACCAAGAGACCCAGTACTTC. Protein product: CASSDISGRYQETQYF.

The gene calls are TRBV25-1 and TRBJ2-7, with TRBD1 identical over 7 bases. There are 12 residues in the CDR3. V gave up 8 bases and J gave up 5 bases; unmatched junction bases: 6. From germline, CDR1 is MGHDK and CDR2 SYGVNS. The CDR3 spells CASGRQGNEQYF. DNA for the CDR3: TGTGCCAGCGGCCGACAGGGTAACGAGCAGTACTTC.

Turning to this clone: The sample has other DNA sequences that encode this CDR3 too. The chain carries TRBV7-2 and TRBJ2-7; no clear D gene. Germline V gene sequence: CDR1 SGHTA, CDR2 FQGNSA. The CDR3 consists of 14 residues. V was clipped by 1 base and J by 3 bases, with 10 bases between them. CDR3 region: CASSLGLGNYEQYF. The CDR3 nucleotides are TGTGCCAGCAGCTTAGGCCTAGGGAACTACGAGCAGTACTTC. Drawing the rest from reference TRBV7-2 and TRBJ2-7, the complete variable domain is GAGVSQSPSNKVTEKGKDVELRCDPISGHTALYWYRQSLGQGLEFLIYFQGNSAPDKSGLPSDRFSAERTGGSVSTLTIQRTQQEDSAVYLCASSLGLGNYEQYFGPGTRLTVT.

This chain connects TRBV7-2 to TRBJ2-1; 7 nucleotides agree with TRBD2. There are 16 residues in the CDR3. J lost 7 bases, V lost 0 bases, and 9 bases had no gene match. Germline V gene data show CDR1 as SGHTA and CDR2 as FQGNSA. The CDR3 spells CASSLATSGIGNEQFF. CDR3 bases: TGTGCCAGCAGCTTAGCGACCAGCGGGATAGGGAATGAGCAGTTCTTC.

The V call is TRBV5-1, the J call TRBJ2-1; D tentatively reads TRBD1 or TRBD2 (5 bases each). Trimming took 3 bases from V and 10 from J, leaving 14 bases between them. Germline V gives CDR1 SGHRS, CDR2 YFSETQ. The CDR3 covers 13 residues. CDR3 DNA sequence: TGCGCCAGCAGCTCGGATGGGACGCGAGAGCAGTTCTTC. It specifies CASSSDGTREQFF.

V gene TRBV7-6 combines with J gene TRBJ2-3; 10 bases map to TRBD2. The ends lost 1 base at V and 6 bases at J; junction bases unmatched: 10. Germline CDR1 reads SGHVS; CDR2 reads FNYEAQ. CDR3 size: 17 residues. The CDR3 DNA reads TGTGCCAGCAGCTTAGATCCCTCTAGCGGGGGTCAGGATACGCAGTATTTT. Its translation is CASSLDPSSGGQDTQYF.

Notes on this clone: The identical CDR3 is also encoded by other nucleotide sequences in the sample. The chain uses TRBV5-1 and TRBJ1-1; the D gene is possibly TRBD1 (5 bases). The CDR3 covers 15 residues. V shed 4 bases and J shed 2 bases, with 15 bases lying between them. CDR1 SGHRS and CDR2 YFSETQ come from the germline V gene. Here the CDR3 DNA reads TGCGCCAGCAGCCTGGCCGGGGGTGGAAACACTGAAGCTTTCTTT. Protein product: CASSLAGGGNTEAFF.

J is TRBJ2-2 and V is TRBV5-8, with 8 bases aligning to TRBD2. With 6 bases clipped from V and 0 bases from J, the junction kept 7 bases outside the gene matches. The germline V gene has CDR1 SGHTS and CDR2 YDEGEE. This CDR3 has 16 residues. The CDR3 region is CASTTGTRSNTGELFF. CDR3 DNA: TGTGCCAGCACAACCGGGACTAGGTCGAACACCGGGGAGCTGTTTTTT.

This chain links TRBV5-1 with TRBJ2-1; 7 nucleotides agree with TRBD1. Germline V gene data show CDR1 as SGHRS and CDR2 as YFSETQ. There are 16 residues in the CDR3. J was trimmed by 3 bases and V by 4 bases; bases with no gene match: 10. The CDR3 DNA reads TGCGCCAGCAGCCCAAAGACCGGGACAGACTACAATGAGCAGTTCTTC. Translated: CASSPKTGTDYNEQFF.

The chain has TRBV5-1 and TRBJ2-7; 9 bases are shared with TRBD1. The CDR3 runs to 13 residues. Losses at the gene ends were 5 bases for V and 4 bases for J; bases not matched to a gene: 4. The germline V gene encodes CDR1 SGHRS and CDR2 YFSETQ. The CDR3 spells CASRPGQGYEQYF. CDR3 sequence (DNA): TGCGCCAGCAGACCGGGACAGGGATACGAGCAGTACTTC.

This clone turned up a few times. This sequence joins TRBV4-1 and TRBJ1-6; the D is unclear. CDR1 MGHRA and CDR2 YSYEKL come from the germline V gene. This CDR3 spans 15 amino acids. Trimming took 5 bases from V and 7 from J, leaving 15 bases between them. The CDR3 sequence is CASSGRAPGNSPLHF. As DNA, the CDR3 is TGCGCCAGCAGCGGCCGGGCCCCAGGAAATTCACCCCTCCACTTT.

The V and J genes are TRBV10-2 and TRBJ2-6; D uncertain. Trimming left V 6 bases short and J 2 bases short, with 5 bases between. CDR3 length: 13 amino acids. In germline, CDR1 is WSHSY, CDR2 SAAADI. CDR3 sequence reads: CASRGPGANVLTF. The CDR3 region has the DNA TGCGCCAGCAGAGGGCCTGGGGCCAACGTCCTGACTTTC.

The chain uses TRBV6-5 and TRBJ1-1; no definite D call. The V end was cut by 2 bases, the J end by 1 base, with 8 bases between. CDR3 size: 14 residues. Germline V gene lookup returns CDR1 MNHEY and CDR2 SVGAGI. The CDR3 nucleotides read TGTGCCAGCAGTTACCGGGTGGAGAACACTGAAGCTTTCTTT. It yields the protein CASSYRVENTEAFF.

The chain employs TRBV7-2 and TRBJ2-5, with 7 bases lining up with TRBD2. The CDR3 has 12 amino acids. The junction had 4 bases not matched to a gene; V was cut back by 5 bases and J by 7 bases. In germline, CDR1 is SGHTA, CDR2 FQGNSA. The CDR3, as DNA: TGTGCCAGCAGCCCCACGGGAGGGACCCAGTACTTC. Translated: CASSPTGGTQYF.

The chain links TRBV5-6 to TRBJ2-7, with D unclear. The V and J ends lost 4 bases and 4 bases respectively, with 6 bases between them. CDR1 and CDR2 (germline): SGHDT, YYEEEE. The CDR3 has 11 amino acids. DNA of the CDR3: TGTGCCAGCAGCGAAAGATACGAGCAGTACTTC. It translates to CASSERYEQYF. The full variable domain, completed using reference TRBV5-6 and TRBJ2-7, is DAGVTQSPTHLIKTRGQQVTLRCSPKSGHDTVSWYQQALGQGPQFIFQYYEEEERQRGNFPDRFSGHQFPNYSSELNVNALLLGDSALYLCASSERYEQYFGPGTRLTVT.

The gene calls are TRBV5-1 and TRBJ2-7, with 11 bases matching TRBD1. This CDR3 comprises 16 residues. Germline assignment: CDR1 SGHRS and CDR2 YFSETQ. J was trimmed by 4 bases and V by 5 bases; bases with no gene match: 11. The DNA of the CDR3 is TGCGCCAGCAGAGTTGACCCAGGACAGGGGGCGTACGAGCAGTACTTC. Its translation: CASRVDPGQGAYEQYF.

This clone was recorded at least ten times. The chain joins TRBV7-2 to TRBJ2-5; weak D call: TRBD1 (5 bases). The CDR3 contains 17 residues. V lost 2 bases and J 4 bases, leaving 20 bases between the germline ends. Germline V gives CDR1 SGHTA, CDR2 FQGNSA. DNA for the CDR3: TGTGCCAGCAGCTTAACAGTCACTGGGGCCAAAGGAGAGACCCAGTACTTC. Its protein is CASSLTVTGAKGETQYF.

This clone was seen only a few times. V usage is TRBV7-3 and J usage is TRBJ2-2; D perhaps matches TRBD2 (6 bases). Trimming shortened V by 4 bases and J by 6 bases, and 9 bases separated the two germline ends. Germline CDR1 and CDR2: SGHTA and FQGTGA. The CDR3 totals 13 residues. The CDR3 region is CASSSREAGELFF. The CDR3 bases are TGTGCCAGCAGCTCCAGGGAGGCCGGGGAGCTGTTTTTT.

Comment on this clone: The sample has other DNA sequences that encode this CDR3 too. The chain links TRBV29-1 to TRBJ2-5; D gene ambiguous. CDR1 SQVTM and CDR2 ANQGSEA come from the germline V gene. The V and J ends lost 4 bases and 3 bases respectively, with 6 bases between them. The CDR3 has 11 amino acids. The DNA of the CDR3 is TGCAGCGTTGGAGGTGAAGAGACCCAGTACTTC. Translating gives CSVGGEETQYF.

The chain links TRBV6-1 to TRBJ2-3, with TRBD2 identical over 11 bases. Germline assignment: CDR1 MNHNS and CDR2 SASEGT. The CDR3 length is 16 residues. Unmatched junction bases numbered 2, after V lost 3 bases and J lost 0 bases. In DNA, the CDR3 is TGTGCCAGCAGTGAGACTAGCGGGGCAAGCACAGATACGCAGTATTTT. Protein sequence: CASSETSGASTDTQYF.

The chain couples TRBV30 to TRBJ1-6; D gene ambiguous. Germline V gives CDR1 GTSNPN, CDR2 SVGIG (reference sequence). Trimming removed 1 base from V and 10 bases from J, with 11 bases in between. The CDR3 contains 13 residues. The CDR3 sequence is CAWSEGGTSPLHF. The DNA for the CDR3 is TGTGCCTGGAGTGAGGGAGGAACCTCACCCCTCCACTTT.